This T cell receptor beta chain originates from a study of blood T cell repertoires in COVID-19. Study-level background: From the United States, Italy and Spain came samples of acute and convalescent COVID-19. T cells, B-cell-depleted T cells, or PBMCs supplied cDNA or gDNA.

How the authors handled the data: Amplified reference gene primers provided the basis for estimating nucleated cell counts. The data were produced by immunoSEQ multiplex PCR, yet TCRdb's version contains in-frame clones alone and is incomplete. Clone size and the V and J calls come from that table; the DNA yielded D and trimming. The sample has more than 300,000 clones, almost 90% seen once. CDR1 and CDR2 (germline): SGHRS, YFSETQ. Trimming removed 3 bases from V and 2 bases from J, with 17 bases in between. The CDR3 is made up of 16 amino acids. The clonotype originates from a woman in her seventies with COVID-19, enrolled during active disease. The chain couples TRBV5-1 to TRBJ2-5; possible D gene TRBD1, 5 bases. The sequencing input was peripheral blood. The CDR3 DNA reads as TGCGCCAGCAGCTCAACAGGAATAGGAAGGCAAGAGACCCAGTACTTC. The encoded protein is CASSSTGIGRQETQYF. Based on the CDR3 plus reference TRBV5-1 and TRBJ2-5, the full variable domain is KAGVTQTPRYLIKTRGQQVTLSCSPISGHRSVSWYQQTPGQGLQFLFEYFSETQRNKGNFPGRFSGRQFSNSRSEMNVSTLELGDSALYLCASSSTGIGRQETQYFGPGTRLLVL.